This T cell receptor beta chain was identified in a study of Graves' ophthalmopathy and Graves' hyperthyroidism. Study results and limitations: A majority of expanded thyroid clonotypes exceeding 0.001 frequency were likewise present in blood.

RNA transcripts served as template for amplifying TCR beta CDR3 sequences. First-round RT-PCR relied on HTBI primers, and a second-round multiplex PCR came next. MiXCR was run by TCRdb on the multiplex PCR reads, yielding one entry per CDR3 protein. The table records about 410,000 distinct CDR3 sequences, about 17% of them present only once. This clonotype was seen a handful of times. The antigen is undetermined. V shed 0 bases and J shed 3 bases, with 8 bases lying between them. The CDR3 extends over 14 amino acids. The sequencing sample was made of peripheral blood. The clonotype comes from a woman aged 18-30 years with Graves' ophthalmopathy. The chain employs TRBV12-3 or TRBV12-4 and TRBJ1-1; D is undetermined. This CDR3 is CASSLAGLDTEAFF. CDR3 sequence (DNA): TGTGCCAGCAGTTTAGCGGGTTTGGACACTGAAGCTTTCTTT.